These T cell receptor beta chains were read from a single sample in a study of T cell responses to AZD1222 COVID-19 vaccine. Repertoires were generated with immunoSEQ multiplex PCR, while TCRdb's copy carries only in-frame clones and drops some. The sample yields 130,000 or so clones, over 90% seen once. Sequences were derived from peripheral blood, sampled on day 0 of AZD1222 vaccination. The receptors stem from an adult in good health. Both conserved end residues are part of each CDR3. The D gene is left open where the match is weak. A row's size may be missing; if present it is once, few, many or a size class.

D gene: NA
J gene: TRBJ1-1
clone size: NA
V gene: TRBV29-1
CDR3 protein: CSVDPLNTEAFF
CDR3 DNA: TGCAGCGTTGATCCCCTGAACACTGAAGCTTTCTTT

D gene: NA
J gene: TRBJ2-3
clone size: NA
V gene: TRBV1
CDR3 protein: CTSSQDRAGGRDTQYF
CDR3 DNA: TGCACCAGCAGCCAAGATCGAGCGGGAGGGCGAGATACGCAGTATTTT

D gene: NA
J gene: TRBJ2-1
clone size: NA
V gene: TRBV7-8
CDR3 protein: CASSRAGAPQFF
CDR3 DNA: TGTGCCAGCAGCCGCGCCGGGGCCCCGCAGTTCTTC

D gene: NA
J gene: TRBJ2-7
clone size: NA
V gene: TRBV27
CDR3 protein: CASRRLEGAHEQYF
CDR3 DNA: TGTGCCAGCAGGAGACTAGAGGGCGCCCACGAGCAGTACTTC

D gene: NA
J gene: TRBJ2-5
clone size: NA
V gene: TRBV18
CDR3 protein: CASSRNQETQYF
CDR3 DNA: TGTGCCAGCTCGAGGAACCAAGAGACCCAGTACTTC

D gene: NA
J gene: TRBJ1-1
clone size: once
V gene: TRBV27
CDR3 protein: CASSLSPGGDTEAFF
CDR3 DNA: TGTGCCAGCAGTTTAAGCCCGGGGGGGGACACTGAAGCTTTCTTT

D gene: NA
J gene: TRBJ2-1
clone size: NA
V gene: TRBV18
CDR3 protein: CASSPRGTEDEQFF
CDR3 DNA: TGTGCCAGCTCACCAAGGGGGACGGAGGATGAGCAGTTCTTC

D gene: NA
J gene: TRBJ1-1
clone size: once
V gene: TRBV14
CDR3 protein: CASSQDGTHTEAFF
CDR3 DNA: TGTGCCAGCAGCCAAGATGGGACACACACTGAAGCTTTCTTT

D gene: NA
J gene: TRBJ1-2
clone size: NA
V gene: TRBV7-8
CDR3 protein: CASSPAVAGHPGYTF
CDR3 DNA: TGTGCCAGCAGCCCGGCAGTTGCGGGACATCCTGGCTACACCTTC

D gene: TRBD1
J gene: TRBJ1-2
clone size: few
V gene: TRBV5-8
CDR3 protein: CASRDRAGDGYTF
CDR3 DNA: TGTGCCAGCAGGGACAGGGCGGGGGATGGCTACACCTTC

D gene: TRBD2
J gene: TRBJ2-7
clone size: NA
V gene: TRBV28
CDR3 protein: CASSLGLPYEQYF
CDR3 DNA: TGTGCCAGCAGTTTGGGACTACCCTACGAGCAGTACTTC

D gene: TRBD1
J gene: TRBJ1-5
clone size: NA
V gene: TRBV7-8
CDR3 protein: CASSEGQDQPQHF
CDR3 DNA: TGTGCCAGCAGCGAGGGACAGGATCAGCCCCAGCATTTT

D gene: TRBD2
J gene: TRBJ2-7
clone size: NA
V gene: TRBV7-2
CDR3 protein: CASSSGLAGYEQYF
CDR3 DNA: TGTGCCAGCAGCTCTGGACTAGCGGGGTACGAGCAGTACTTC

D gene: NA
J gene: TRBJ2-7
clone size: NA
V gene: TRBV7-8
CDR3 protein: CASSLGSVYEQYF
CDR3 DNA: TGTGCCAGCAGCTTAGGAAGTGTCTACGAGCAGTACTTC

D gene: TRBD2
J gene: TRBJ2-5
clone size: NA
V gene: TRBV7-8
CDR3 protein: CASSSETLLARETQYF
CDR3 DNA: TGTGCCAGCAGCTCCGAAACCTTACTAGCGAGAGAGACCCAGTACTTC

D gene: NA
J gene: TRBJ2-7
clone size: NA
V gene: TRBV5-1
CDR3 protein: CASSPTPREQYF
CDR3 DNA: TGCGCCAGCAGCCCCACCCCCCGCGAGCAGTACTTC

D gene: TRBD2
J gene: TRBJ2-1
clone size: NA
V gene: TRBV27
CDR3 protein: CASIQPGLPGQFF
CDR3 DNA: TGTGCCAGCATCCAACCGGGACTACCTGGGCAGTTCTTC

D gene: NA
J gene: TRBJ2-1
clone size: NA
V gene: TRBV6-9
CDR3 protein: CASKRCGYEQFF
CDR3 DNA: TGTGCCAGCAAGAGGTGTGGGTACGAGCAGTTCTTC

D gene: TRBD1
J gene: TRBJ1-2
clone size: NA
V gene: TRBV30
CDR3 protein: CAWREGAANYGYTF
CDR3 DNA: TGTGCCTGGAGGGAGGGGGCAGCTAACTATGGCTACACCTTC

D gene: TRBD2
J gene: TRBJ2-2
clone size: NA
V gene: TRBV9
CDR3 protein: CASSVTSGGLGAGELFF
CDR3 DNA: TGTGCCAGCAGCGTAACTAGCGGGGGACTGGGGGCCGGGGAGCTGTTTTTT

D gene: TRBD2
J gene: TRBJ2-3
clone size: NA
V gene: TRBV10-3
CDR3 protein: CAISEWEGRGSDTQYF
CDR3 DNA: TGTGCCATCAGTGAATGGGAGGGACGTGGGTCAGATACGCAGTATTTT